The clone carrying this T cell receptor beta chain has more than one count but fewer than ten. TCRdb independently ran MiXCR on the 5' RACE reads; one entry per CDR3 protein. The data show a few hundred thousand distinct CDR3 sequences, roughly 15% seen once. The sample belongs to a study of T-cell memory formation after mild COVID-19. V gave up 5 bases and J gave up 5 bases; unmatched junction bases: 9. CDR3 size: 15 residues. This clonotype was sampled from a man aged 18 to 35 who had mild COVID-19 (a few samples of this study predate the infection). Cell type and time point are not known. J is TRBJ2-3 and V is TRBV12-3 or TRBV12-4, with TRBD2 identical over 8 bases. Sequencing was done on a sample of PBMCs or a T cell subset sorted from them (not recorded which). The CDR3: CASSPLERGLDTQYF. The CDR3 DNA follows: TGTGCCAGCAGTCCCTTAGAGCGGGGGTTAGATACGCAGTATTTT.